The rows below give T cell receptor beta chains drawn from one sample of a study of cytotoxic CD8 clonotypes in ibrutinib-treated CLL. Repertoires were generated with immunoSEQ multiplex PCR, while TCRdb's copy carries only in-frame clones and drops some. This table has about 140,000 clones, approximately 75% appearing once. Sequencing used PBMCs, obtained after 12 months of ibrutinib treatment. These receptor sequences come from a human donor with chronic lymphocytic leukemia. The CDR3 runs from the conserved cysteine through the conserved F or W. D genes are given only for firm matches. The size field is filled for only some rows; it gives once, few, many or a size class.

V	J	D	size	DNA	CDR3
TRBV5-1	TRBJ2-7	TRBD1	few	TGCGCCAGCAGCATACAGGGGTACGAGCAGTACTTC	CASSIQGYEQYF
TRBV28	TRBJ2-7	TRBD1	.	TGTGCCAGCAGGGACAGGTTCGAGCAGTACTTC	CASRDRFEQYF
TRBV5-1	TRBJ2-1	TRBD2	.	TGCGCCAGCAGCTTGTCTCCTAGCGGGGGGGTCAGCTCCTACAATGAGCAGTTCTTC	CASSLSPSGGVSSYNEQFF
TRBV5-1	TRBJ2-1	.	.	TGCGCCAGCAGCTTGGTGGTTTTGTCCTACAATGAGCAGTTCTTC	CASSLVVLSYNEQFF
TRBV6-5	TRBJ1-2	.	few	TGTGCCAGCAGAACGGATGGCGGCTACACCTTC	CASRTDGGYTF
TRBV27	TRBJ1-2	.	.	TGTGCCAGCAGTTTCTCCCAGAACAGGGTTAACTATGGCTACACCTTC	CASSFSQNRVNYGYTF
TRBV10-3	TRBJ2-5	.	.	TGTGCCATCAGTGTGGGGGGACAACAGGGAGTTGGAGAGACCCAGTACTTC	CAISVGGQQGVGETQYF
TRBV9	TRBJ2-7	.	.	TGTGCCAGCAGCGTAGTAGGCCCTAGCGCGGCGATTTACGAGCAGTACTTC	CASSVVGPSAAIYEQYF
TRBV27	TRBJ1-6	.	few	TGTGCCAGCAGTCCTTCTCCAGGCACATTTAGCTCCTATAATTCACCCCTCCACTTT	CASSPSPGTFSSYNSPLHF
TRBV23-1	TRBJ2-2	TRBD1	.	TGCGCCAGCATTGCAACCGGGACAGGGTATTCCGGGGAGCTGTTTTTT	CASIATGTGYSGELFF
TRBV19	TRBJ2-7	TRBD2	once	TGTGCCAGTAGTTCGAGGACTAGGGCCTACGAGCAGTACTTC	CASSSRTRAYEQYF
TRBV6-5	TRBJ1-2	.	once	TGTGCCAGCAGTTACTACCGGGGCGCTAACTATGGCTACACCTTC	CASSYYRGANYGYTF
TRBV7-2	TRBJ2-3	.	.	TGTGCCAGCAGCTTTTATCCCCGGGGCGCGAGCACAGATACGCAGTATTTT	CASSFYPRGASTDTQYF
TRBV19	TRBJ2-1	.	.	TGTGCCAGTAGTATAGATCTATGTCCGGCGGGGTACAATGAGCAGTTCTTC	CASSIDLCPAGYNEQFF
TRBV19	TRBJ2-1	TRBD2	.	TGTGCCAGTAGTCCTAATCTAGCGGGAGCCTACAATGAGCAGTTCTTC	CASSPNLAGAYNEQFF
TRBV25-1	TRBJ2-1	.	.	TGTGCCAGCAGTGAGGAGTCCAGGCCGTACAATGAGCAGTTCTTC	CASSEESRPYNEQFF
TRBV5-1	TRBJ1-5	TRBD1	few	TGCGCCAGCAGCTGGTCGACAGGGATGGGTCAGCCCCAGCATTTT	CASSWSTGMGQPQHF
TRBV7-9	TRBJ2-1	TRBD1	.	TGTGCCAGCAGCTTACAGGGGGCCGGTGGCGATGAGCAGTTCTTC	CASSLQGAGGDEQFF
TRBV6-5	TRBJ1-1	.	.	TGTGCCAGCAGGCGGACTGTGAACACTGAAGCTTTCTTT	CASRRTVNTEAFF
TRBV5-6	TRBJ1-1	.	many	TGTGCCAGCAGCTTGCTACGGGGGGCGAACACTGAAGCTTTCTTT	CASSLLRGANTEAFF
TRBV28	TRBJ1-4	TRBD1	.	TGTGCCAGCAGTCCGAAAACAGGGGGCTGGGGTGAAAAACTGTTTTTT	CASSPKTGGWGEKLFF
TRBV30	TRBJ2-5	TRBD2	.	TGTGCCTGGAGTGTACTAGCGGGAGAGACCCAGTACTTC	CAWSVLAGETQYF
TRBV7-3	TRBJ2-7	TRBD1	once	TGTGCCAGCAGCTTAAGGAGGGACAGGCTGTCCTCCTACGAGCAGTACTTC	CASSLRRDRLSSYEQYF
TRBV4-2	TRBJ1-2	.	.	TGTGCCAGCAGCCAAGATGGCAGCTATGGCTACACCTTC	CASSQDGSYGYTF
TRBV18	TRBJ2-2	TRBD1	.	TGTGCCAGCTCACCACGGGGGTCCGGGACAGTGAACACCGGGGAGCTGTTTTTT	CASSPRGSGTVNTGELFF
TRBV6-5	TRBJ2-1	TRBD1	.	TGTGCCAGCAGCCTCAGGGGGACCCCGGGGGAGCAGTTCTTC	CASSLRGTPGEQFF